One sample yielded the 8 T cell receptor beta chains listed below, sequenced in a study of shared clonotypes between healthy human individuals. The table came from immunoSEQ multiplex PCR; TCRdb's copy has only in-frame clones and leaves some out. The sample holds some 510,000 clones, more than 65% seen once. The sequencing sample was made of PBMCs. Source of these receptors: a woman aged 40 to 50 in good health. Some clones in this sample may be carry-over from other donors' samples.

This chain uses TRBV5-1 with TRBJ2-3; 7 bases agree with TRBD1. CDR1 is SGHRS, CDR2 YFSETQ, per germline. There are 18 residues in the CDR3. Losses at the gene ends were 0 bases for V and 8 bases for J; bases not matched to a gene: 18. The CDR3 DNA follows: TGCGCCAGCAGCTTGGCGAGGACCGGGACAGAGGATCCAGTTACGCAGTATTTT. Translating it yields CASSLARTGTEDPVTQYF.

CDR3 sequence (DNA): TGTGCCAGCAGCTCGGGACGGAACTATGGCTACACCTTC. This encodes CASSSGRNYGYTF. The chain has TRBV7-2 and TRBJ1-2, with a weak D call TRBD1 (5 bases). The CDR3 totals 13 residues. The V gene's germline CDR1 is SGHTA and CDR2 FQGNSA. V was clipped by 4 bases and J by 2 bases, with 8 bases between them.

The V gene is TRBV10-3, the J gene TRBJ1-2, with D uncertain. This CDR3 is 10 amino acids long. Germline V gene sequence: CDR1 ENHRY, CDR2 SYGVKD. V was pared by 8 bases and J by 4 bases, with 5 bases between. Here the CDR3 DNA reads TGTGCCATCTACGGCTATGGCTACACCTTC. Amino acids: CAIYGYGYTF.

The gene calls are TRBV11-2 and TRBJ1-3; D perhaps matches TRBD1 (6 bases). The CDR3 has 14 residues. Germline V lookup: CDR1 SGHAT, CDR2 FQNNGV. The V end lost 4 bases, the J end lost 2 bases, and 9 bases lay between the germline ends. Written as DNA, the CDR3 is TGTGCCAGCAGCTCCTGGACAGCTGGAAACACCATATATTTT. This translates into CASSSWTAGNTIYF.

The V and J genes are TRBV7-2 and TRBJ2-7; D may match TRBD1 or TRBD2 (7 bases each). The V and J ends lost 4 bases and 5 bases respectively, with 15 bases between them. The germline V gene has CDR1 SGHTA and CDR2 FQGNSA. The CDR3 runs to 14 residues. CDR3 in DNA: TGTGCCAGCAGCTCGGACAGGACTAGGAACGAGCAGTACTTC. It is translated as CASSSDRTRNEQYF.

The rearrangement joins TRBV9 to TRBJ2-3, with D perhaps matching TRBD2 (6 bases). This CDR3 has 16 residues. V shed 3 bases and J shed 1 base, with 15 bases lying between them. CDR1 and CDR2 (germline): SGDLS, YYNGEE. Here the CDR3 reads CASSGRRGSGTDTQYF. The CDR3 nucleotides are TGTGCCAGCAGCGGGCGGCGGGGAAGTGGCACAGATACGCAGTATTTT.

The chain combines TRBV6-5 with TRBJ2-1; D remains unclear. Between the trimmed V and J ends, which lost 8 bases and 5 bases, there was a span of 10 bases. There are 12 residues in the CDR3. CDR1 is MNHEY, CDR2 SVGAGI, per germline. In DNA form, the CDR3 reads TGTGCCAGCTCTCCTCCAAACAATGAGCAGTTCTTC. Translated: CASSPPNNEQFF.

This chain connects TRBV5-1 to TRBJ2-1, with 7 positions matching TRBD2. Germline lookup yields CDR1 SGHRS and CDR2 YFSETQ. This CDR3 region has 15 residues. Trimming at V came to 0 bases and at J to 6 bases, leaving 6 bases not matched to a gene. CDR3 region: CASSLGAGVGNEQFF. The CDR3 bases are TGCGCCAGCAGCTTGGGGGCGGGAGTGGGCAATGAGCAGTTCTTC.